Listed below are T cell receptor beta chains from one sample, sequenced in a study of early T cells in non-severe SARS-CoV-2 infection. Each CDR3 protein is one row after TCRdb ran MiXCR on the 5' RACE reads. The table has about 40,000 distinct CDR3 sequences, approximately 8% seen once; the top ten hold about an eighth. Source: whole blood, taken at baseline. The source is an adult who was a healthcare worker with PCR-confirmed SARS-CoV-2 infection or an uninfected control (not recorded which). Both conserved end residues are part of each CDR3. Size values are once, few and many counts, or a class for expanded clones, and some rows have none.

v_call	clone_size	j_call	cdr3_aa
TRBV4-2	few	TRBJ1-3	CASSQAMDRAGNTIYF
TRBV7-9	few	TRBJ2-1	CARGVGSTNEQFF
TRBV7-2	.	TRBJ2-3	CASSSLGGLAGGDTQYF
TRBV7-2	.	TRBJ2-4	CASSSGLGAKNIQYF
TRBV2	.	TRBJ2-1	CASSDSLNNEQFF
TRBV20-1	many	TRBJ2-7	CSAFSGQRNYEQYF
TRBV7-2	many	TRBJ2-1	CASSISGGVSNEQFF
TRBV11-2	many	TRBJ2-1	CASSTLGTGIGVTYNEQFF
TRBV20-1	few	TRBJ2-7	CSASRKGGDGLGEQYF
TRBV25-1	many	TRBJ1-1	CASSESPGQATNTEAFF
TRBV16	many	TRBJ2-6	CASSLDSPGRSSSGANVLTF
TRBV5-5	few	TRBJ2-1	CASSQATEQGPLF
TRBV12-3/TRBV12-4	.	TRBJ2-7	CASSSWGSYEQYF
TRBV20-1	few	TRBJ2-7	CSARDMASGTYEQYF
TRBV4-2	few	TRBJ2-7	CASSQDRRDPEQYF
TRBV11-2	few	TRBJ2-7	CASSPGRTSNEQYF
TRBV11-2	few	TRBJ2-3	CASSSHGRGALLDTQYF
TRBV9	few	TRBJ2-5	CASSVERTGQSETQYF